A single sample gave rise to the 32 T cell receptor beta chains below, sequenced in a study of PD-1 and CTLA-4 blockade in melanoma. Some clones are missing from TCRdb's copy, which holds only in-frame ones; the method was immunoSEQ multiplex PCR. The repertoire consists of around 21,000 clones, with approximately 88% occurring once and the leading ten covering 6% to 8%. The sample was CD8+ T cells from peripheral blood, taken before anti-PD-1 treatment. The receptors were sampled from a human donor with melanoma.

The chain is built from TRBV6-5 and TRBJ2-5; 8 bases are shared with TRBD2. The CDR3 runs 15 residues. Looked up from germline, CDR1 is MNHEY and CDR2 is SVGAGI. V lost 7 bases, J lost 1 base, and 8 bases stayed unmatched. The CDR3 spells CASNKRTSLQETQYF. The CDR3, as DNA: TGTGCCAGCAATAAACGGACTAGCCTCCAAGAGACCCAGTACTTC.

The chain carries TRBV15 and TRBJ1-1; D gene unclear. The V end was cut by 5 bases, the J end by 0 bases, with 10 bases between. This CDR3 spans 14 amino acids. Looked up from germline, CDR1 is LNHNV and CDR2 is YYDKDF (reference sequence). Here the CDR3 DNA reads TGTGCCACCAGCGCCAAAACCATGAACACTGAAGCTTTCTTT. Translated, it gives CATSAKTMNTEAFF.

This clone was seen only a few times. This chain joins TRBV4-1 and TRBJ1-1, with D perhaps TRBD1 (6 bases). CDR1 is MGHRA, CDR2 YSYEKL, per germline. Trimming took off 1 base at V and 1 base at J, with 13 bases between the two ends. The CDR3 is made up of 16 amino acids. For the CDR3, the DNA is TGCGCCAGCAGCCAAGCCCTCACAGGGCAGAACACTGAAGCTTTCTTT. This translates into CASSQALTGQNTEAFF.

The chain uses TRBV5-1 and TRBJ1-1; D unresolved. Germline V CDR1 and CDR2: SGHRS, YFSETQ. The V gene lost 0 bases and the J gene lost 2 bases, with 8 bases spanning the gap. CDR3 length: 14 amino acids. In DNA, the CDR3 is TGCGCCAGCAGCTTGGTGGCAGCCAACACTGAAGCTTTCTTT. Encoded protein: CASSLVAANTEAFF.

This chain links TRBV27 with TRBJ1-1; the D gene is possibly TRBD1 (5 bases). V was pared by 0 bases and J by 1 base, with 9 bases between. The CDR3 loop spans 15 amino acids. Germline CDR1 is MNHEY and CDR2 is SMNVEV (reference sequence). For the CDR3, the DNA is TGTGCCAGCAGTTTATCGTTGACAGCGAACACTGAAGCTTTCTTT. Its translation is CASSLSLTANTEAFF.

The rearrangement joins TRBV19 to TRBJ2-2; D gene unclear. Per the germline V gene, CDR1 is LNHDA and CDR2 is SQIVND (reference sequence). The CDR3 covers 15 residues. The V end lost 3 bases, the J end lost 4 bases, and 12 bases lay between the germline ends. The CDR3 bases are TGTGCCAGTAGTATGGTCCGGGTGACCACCGGGGAGCTGTTTTTT. It translates to CASSMVRVTTGELFF.

The CDR3 loop is CATSRELAGSYNEQFF. CDR3 DNA: TGTGCCACCAGCAGAGAACTAGCGGGGTCGTACAATGAGCAGTTCTTC. The chain couples TRBV15 to TRBJ2-1; 10 bases are shared with TRBD2. With V trimmed by 0 bases and J by 4 bases, 3 bases remained unmatched. The CDR3 length is 16 residues. CDR1 and CDR2 from the germline V gene are LNHNV and YYDKDF (reference sequence).

J is TRBJ1-1 and V is TRBV19, with a tentative D call TRBD1 (5 bases). Deletions cut 1 base from V and 3 bases from J, with 21 bases between. The CDR3 is 18 amino acids. The V gene's germline CDR1 is LNHDA and CDR2 SQIVND (reference sequence). The CDR3 here is CASSIGPAGNLIDTEAFF. The CDR3 DNA is TGTGCCAGTAGTATAGGCCCGGCAGGGAATTTGATAGACACTGAAGCTTTCTTT.

The chain recombines TRBV10-2 with TRBJ2-1, with D unclear. Trimming took off 0 bases at V and 4 bases at J, with 7 bases between the two ends. The CDR3 has 14 residues. The V gene's germline CDR1 is WSHSY and CDR2 SAAADI. The CDR3 is CASSESGSYNEQFF. The DNA of the CDR3 is TGCGCCAGCAGTGAGTCGGGCAGTTACAATGAGCAGTTCTTC.

The genes are TRBV9 and TRBJ2-7; 8 nucleotides agree with TRBD2. Losses at the gene ends were 5 bases for V and 7 bases for J; bases not matched to a gene: 5. The CDR3 runs 12 residues. Germline V lookup: CDR1 SGDLS, CDR2 YYNGEE. CDR3 region: CASSYSGIEQYF. For the CDR3, the DNA is TGTGCCAGCAGTTATAGCGGGATAGAGCAGTACTTC.

The rearrangement joins TRBV2 to TRBJ1-1; weak D call: TRBD1 (5 bases). In germline, CDR1 is SNHLY, CDR2 FYNNEI. The CDR3 is 14 amino acids. V was clipped by 4 bases and J by 0 bases, with 9 bases between them. CDR3 nucleotides: TGTGCCAGCAGTGGACAGCTGATGAACACTGAAGCTTTCTTT. Amino acids: CASSGQLMNTEAFF.

The chain recombines TRBV28 with TRBJ2-3, with D unclear. The V end lost 6 bases, the J end lost 1 base, and 14 bases lay between the germline ends. CDR3 size: 15 residues. Germline lookup yields CDR1 MDHEN and CDR2 SYDVKM. The chain's CDR3 is CASSSPQRRTDTQYF. For the CDR3, the DNA is TGTGCCAGCAGCTCCCCACAGCGACGCACAGATACGCAGTATTTT.

This chain connects TRBV6-6 to TRBJ2-7; 10 nucleotides agree with TRBD2. This CDR3 is 15 amino acids long. The germline V gene encodes CDR1 MNHNY and CDR2 SVGAGI (reference sequence). V was pared by 0 bases and J by 2 bases, with 1 base of the junction left unmatched. CDR3: CASSYSSGGTYEQYF. The CDR3 coding sequence is TGTGCCAGCAGTTACTCTAGCGGGGGGACCTACGAGCAGTACTTC.

V gene TRBV27 combines with J gene TRBJ2-3, with D possibly matching TRBD2 (5 bases). V was cut by 5 bases and J by 3 bases, with 21 bases left in between. The germline V gene has CDR1 MNHEY and CDR2 SMNVEV (reference sequence). The CDR3 runs to 17 residues. CDR3 bases: TGTGCCAGCAGTCAGCCATTTCGAGGGAGAGGTACAGATACGCAGTATTTT. Amino acid sequence: CASSQPFRGRGTDTQYF.

The V call is TRBV9, the J call TRBJ2-7; the match to TRBD2 covers 7 bases. Germline values: CDR1 SGDLS, CDR2 YYNGEE. V lost 0 bases and J lost 3; bases outside the gene matches: 6. This CDR3 comprises 15 residues. CDR3 DNA sequence: TGTGCCAGCAGCGTAGAGGGACGGGGGGACTACGAGCAGTACTTC. As protein: CASSVEGRGDYEQYF.

The CDR3, as DNA: TGTGCCATCAGACCGGGAGAGGAGTCCCCCCTTTCTGGGGAGCTGTTTTTT. Translation: CAIRPGEESPLSGELFF. V gene TRBV10-3 combines with J gene TRBJ2-2; a weak D match, TRBD2 (6 bases). The V and J ends lost 6 bases and 8 bases respectively, with 25 bases between them. Germline V CDR1 and CDR2: ENHRY, SYGVKD. The CDR3 runs 17 residues.

The chain has TRBV6-5 and TRBJ2-7; 9 bases align to TRBD2. Germline CDR1 is MNHEY and CDR2 is SVGAGI. The ends lost 7 bases at V and 7 bases at J; junction bases unmatched: 8. The CDR3 has 13 amino acids. CDR3 in amino acids: CASTRLAEREQYF. CDR3 nucleotides: TGTGCCAGCACGAGACTAGCGGAACGGGAGCAGTACTTC.

This chain connects TRBV20-1 to TRBJ1-3; the D is unclear. Per the germline V gene, CDR1 is DFQATT and CDR2 is SNEGSKA (reference sequence). CDR3 length: 11 residues. Trimming stripped 6 bases from V and 4 bases from J, with 7 bases between. The DNA for the CDR3 is TGCAGTGCCGGCCAAGGAAACACCATATATTTT. Translated: CSAGQGNTIYF.

This sequence joins TRBV9 and TRBJ1-1; D not certain. Germline CDR1 SGDLS, CDR2 YYNGEE. Trimming cost V 0 bases and J 1 base, with 4 bases left between them. The CDR3 loop spans 13 amino acids. CDR3 sequence: CASSVVSNTEAFF. The CDR3 nucleotides are TGTGCCAGCAGCGTAGTCTCGAACACTGAAGCTTTCTTT.

The chain has TRBV7-9 and TRBJ1-2; 7 positions match TRBD1. The CDR3 runs to 14 residues. V lost 5 bases and J lost 2; bases outside the gene matches: 5. CDR1 is SEHNR and CDR2 is FQNEAQ in the germline V gene (reference sequence). Here the CDR3 DNA reads TGTGCCAGCAGCGCCGGGACAGTCAACTATGGCTACACCTTC. Translated, it gives CASSAGTVNYGYTF.

The chain joins TRBV27 to TRBJ2-1; D ambiguous. The CDR3 contains 13 residues. Trimming took off 5 bases at V and 6 bases at J, with 11 bases between the two ends. Germline lookup yields CDR1 MNHEY and CDR2 SMNVEV (reference sequence). CDR3 coding DNA: TGTGCCAGCAGTCCCGGCGGCGTCAATGAGCAGTTCTTC. This gives the protein CASSPGGVNEQFF.

With respect to this clone: The germline gene is not matched at one end of the junction; a read error may be the cause. This specimen includes other DNA sequences encoding the same CDR3. V usage is TRBV4-2 and J usage is TRBJ1-2; unclear D gene. This CDR3 is built from 14 residues. In germline, CDR1 is LGHNA, CDR2 YNFKEQ. CDR3 region: CASSQGPINYGYTF. The CDR3 nucleotides are TGTGCCAGCAGCCAAGGTCCGATTAACTACGGCTACACCTTC.

V is TRBV28 and J is TRBJ2-7; D gene ambiguous. Trimming took 8 bases from V and 0 from J, leaving 8 bases between them. The CDR3 length is 12 residues. CDR1 MDHEN and CDR2 SYDVKM come from the germline V gene. The CDR3 DNA is TGTGCCAGCGCCGCCTACTCCTACGAGCAGTACTTC. This encodes CASAAYSYEQYF.

The chain recombines TRBV7-8 with TRBJ2-1, with 9 bases identical to TRBD2. The CDR3 has 15 residues. J lost 6 bases, V lost 1 base, and 4 bases had no gene match. Germline CDR1 and CDR2: SGHVS and FQNEAQ. The CDR3 protein is CASSLESGGSNEQFF. The CDR3 coding sequence is TGTGCCAGCAGCTTAGAGAGCGGGGGGAGCAATGAGCAGTTCTTC.

Here the CDR3 reads CASSLTPNYGYTF. The CDR3 bases are TGTGCCAGCAGTTTAACTCCCAACTATGGCTACACCTTC. The chain carries TRBV28 and TRBJ1-2; D call uncertain. Trimming took 2 bases from V and 2 from J, leaving 6 bases between them. Germline V gene lookup returns CDR1 MDHEN and CDR2 SYDVKM. This CDR3 spans 13 amino acids.

The gene calls are TRBV6-6 and TRBJ2-7; D tentatively fits TRBD1 or TRBD2 (5 bases each). Between the trimmed V and J ends, which lost 7 bases and 3 bases, there was a span of 16 bases. This CDR3 has 14 residues. CDR1 and CDR2 (germline): MNHNY, SVGAGI (reference sequence). DNA for the CDR3: TGTGCCAGCAAGCTACAGGCAGCGGACTACGAGCAGTACTTC. Translating it yields CASKLQAADYEQYF.

CDR3 amino acids: CASSLGRGGLEQYF. The CDR3 bases are TGCGCCAGCAGCTTAGGGCGGGGGGGCCTTGAGCAGTACTTC. This chain uses TRBV5-1 with TRBJ2-7; 9 positions match TRBD2. This CDR3 is built from 14 residues. In germline, CDR1 is SGHRS, CDR2 YFSETQ. With 2 bases clipped from V and 7 bases from J, the junction kept 7 bases outside the gene matches.

This clone was detected a few times. The V gene is TRBV28, the J gene TRBJ1-2; TRBD1 aligns across 8 bases. Germline CDR1 reads MDHEN; CDR2 reads SYDVKM. J was trimmed by 3 bases and V by 7 bases; bases with no gene match: 4. The CDR3 runs 13 residues. The CDR3 DNA is TGTGCCAGCACCGAGACAGGGGACTATGGCTACACCTTC. Its protein is CASTETGDYGYTF.

The chain has TRBV19 and TRBJ1-5; perhaps TRBD1 as D (5 bases). The germline V and J ends were trimmed by 3 bases and 5 bases, with 8 bases remaining between them. The CDR3 consists of 13 residues. The germline V gene has CDR1 LNHDA and CDR2 SQIVND (reference sequence). The CDR3 region has the DNA TGTGCCAGTAGTATTGACAGCTATCAGCCCCAGCATTTT. Protein: CASSIDSYQPQHF.

The V gene is TRBV2, the J gene TRBJ1-1; 8 bases are a match to TRBD1. CDR3 length: 17 residues. V lost 8 bases and J lost 2; bases outside the gene matches: 16. Germline CDR1 SNHLY, CDR2 FYNNEI. CDR3 in DNA: TGTGCCAGCGGGTGGGACAGGACCACTCGCCTTAACACTGAAGCTTTCTTT. It codes for CASGWDRTTRLNTEAFF.

The chain is built from TRBV5-5 and TRBJ1-6; D not certain. Trimming left V 0 bases short and J 9 bases short, with 10 bases between. CDR1 and CDR2 from the germline V gene are SGHKS and YYEKEE (reference sequence). This CDR3 is 14 amino acids long. The CDR3 coding sequence is TGTGCCAGCAGCTTGGAGGGAGTCGGTTCACCCCTCCACTTT. Protein: CASSLEGVGSPLHF.

The table lists this clone with a few counts. The chain joins TRBV7-7 to TRBJ2-5; tentative D call: TRBD1 (6 bases). CDR3 size: 14 residues. Trimming pared 5 bases from V and 5 bases from J, leaving 15 bases between. Germline CDR1 is SSHAT and CDR2 is FNYEAQ (reference sequence). The CDR3 bases are TGTGCCAGCAGCGACGGCAGGGGCGCGGAGACCCAGTACTTC. Translation gives CASSDGRGAETQYF.